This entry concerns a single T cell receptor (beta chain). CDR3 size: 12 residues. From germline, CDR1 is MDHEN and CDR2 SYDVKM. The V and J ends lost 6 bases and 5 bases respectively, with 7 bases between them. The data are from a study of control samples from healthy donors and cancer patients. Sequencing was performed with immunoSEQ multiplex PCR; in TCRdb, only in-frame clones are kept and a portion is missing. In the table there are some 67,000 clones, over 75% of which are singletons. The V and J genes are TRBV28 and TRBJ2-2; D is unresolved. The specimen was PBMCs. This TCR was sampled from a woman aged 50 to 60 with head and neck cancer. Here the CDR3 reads CASRQPTGELFF. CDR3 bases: TGTGCCAGCAGACAGCCTACCGGGGAGCTGTTTTTT.